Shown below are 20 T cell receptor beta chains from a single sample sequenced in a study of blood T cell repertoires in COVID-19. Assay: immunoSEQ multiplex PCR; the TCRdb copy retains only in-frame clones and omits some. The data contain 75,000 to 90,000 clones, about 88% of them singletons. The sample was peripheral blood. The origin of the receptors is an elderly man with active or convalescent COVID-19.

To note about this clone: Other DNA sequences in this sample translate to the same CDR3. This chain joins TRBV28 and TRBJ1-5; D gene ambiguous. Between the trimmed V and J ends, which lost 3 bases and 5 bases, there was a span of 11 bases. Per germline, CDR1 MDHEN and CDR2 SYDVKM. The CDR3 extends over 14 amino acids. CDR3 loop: CASSLGQLHQPQHF. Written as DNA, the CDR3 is TGTGCCAGCAGTTTGGGCCAACTGCATCAGCCCCAGCATTTT.

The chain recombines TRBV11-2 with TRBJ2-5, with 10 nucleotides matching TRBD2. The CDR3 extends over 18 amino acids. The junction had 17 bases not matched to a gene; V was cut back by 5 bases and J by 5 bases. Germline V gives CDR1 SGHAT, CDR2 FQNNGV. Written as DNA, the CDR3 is TGTGCCAGCAGCCCAGGGAGCGGGGGGGCTCTTTTGCGGGAGACCCAGTACTTC. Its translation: CASSPGSGGALLRETQYF.

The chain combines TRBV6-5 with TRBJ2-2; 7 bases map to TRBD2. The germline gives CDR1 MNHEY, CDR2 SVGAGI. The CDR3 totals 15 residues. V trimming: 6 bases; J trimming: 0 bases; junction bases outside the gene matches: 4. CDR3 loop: CASRSGTTNTGELFF. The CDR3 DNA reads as TGTGCCAGCAGATCCGGGACTACGAACACCGGGGAGCTGTTTTTT.

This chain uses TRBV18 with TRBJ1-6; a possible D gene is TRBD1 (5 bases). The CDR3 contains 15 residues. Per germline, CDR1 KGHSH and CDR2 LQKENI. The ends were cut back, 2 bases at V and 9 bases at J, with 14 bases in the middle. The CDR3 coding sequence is TGTGCCAGCTCACCAGAGTCAAGGGGCCTTTCACCCCTCCACTTT. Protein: CASSPESRGLSPLHF.

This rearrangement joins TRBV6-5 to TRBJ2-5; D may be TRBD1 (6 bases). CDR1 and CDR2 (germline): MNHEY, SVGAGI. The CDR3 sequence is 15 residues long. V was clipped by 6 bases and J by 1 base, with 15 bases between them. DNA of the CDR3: TGTGCCAGCAGCGCTTTTAGACAGGTCCAAGAGACCCAGTACTTC. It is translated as CASSAFRQVQETQYF.

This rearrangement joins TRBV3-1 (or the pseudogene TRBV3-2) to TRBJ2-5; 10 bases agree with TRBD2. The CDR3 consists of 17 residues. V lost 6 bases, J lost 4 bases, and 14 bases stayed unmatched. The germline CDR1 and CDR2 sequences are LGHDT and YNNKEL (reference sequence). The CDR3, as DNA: TGTGCCAGCAGAAGAACGGGGAGCGGGGGGGCCCGAGAGACCCAGTACTTC. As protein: CASRRTGSGGARETQYF.

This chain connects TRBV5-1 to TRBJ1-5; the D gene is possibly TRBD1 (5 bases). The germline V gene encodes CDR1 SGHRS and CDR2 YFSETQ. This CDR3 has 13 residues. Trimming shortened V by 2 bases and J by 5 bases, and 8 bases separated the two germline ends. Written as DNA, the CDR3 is TGCGCCAGCAGCTTTGGGGGGGATCAGCCCCAGCATTTT. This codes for CASSFGGDQPQHF.

The CDR3 coding sequence is TGTGCCATGAGACAGGGAATCTCTGGAAACACCATATATTTT. Residues: CAMRQGISGNTIYF. This rearrangement joins TRBV10-3 to TRBJ1-3; 7 bases fit TRBD1. With V trimmed by 9 bases and J by 0 bases, 5 bases remained unmatched. Germline CDR1 is ENHRY and CDR2 is SYGVKD. The CDR3 runs to 14 residues.

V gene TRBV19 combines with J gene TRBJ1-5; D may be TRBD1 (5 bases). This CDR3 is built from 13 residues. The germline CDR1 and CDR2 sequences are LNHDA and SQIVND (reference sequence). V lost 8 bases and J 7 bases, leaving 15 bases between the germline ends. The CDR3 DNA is TGTGCCAGTGCCTTGGGGGGAAGCCAGCCCCAGCATTTT. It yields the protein CASALGGSQPQHF.

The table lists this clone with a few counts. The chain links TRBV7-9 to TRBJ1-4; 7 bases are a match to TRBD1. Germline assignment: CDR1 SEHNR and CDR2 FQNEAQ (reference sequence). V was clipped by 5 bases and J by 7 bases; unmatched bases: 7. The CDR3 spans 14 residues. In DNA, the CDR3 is TGTGCCAGCAGCGCTCCTCGGGACAGTGAAAAACTGTTTTTT. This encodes CASSAPRDSEKLFF.

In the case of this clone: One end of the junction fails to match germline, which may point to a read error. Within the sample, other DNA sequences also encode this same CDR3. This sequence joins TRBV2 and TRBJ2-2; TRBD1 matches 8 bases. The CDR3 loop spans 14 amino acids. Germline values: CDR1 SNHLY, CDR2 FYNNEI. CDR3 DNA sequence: TGTGCCAGCAGTAGGACAGGGAACACCGGGGAACTGTTTTTT. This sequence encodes CASSRTGNTGELFF.

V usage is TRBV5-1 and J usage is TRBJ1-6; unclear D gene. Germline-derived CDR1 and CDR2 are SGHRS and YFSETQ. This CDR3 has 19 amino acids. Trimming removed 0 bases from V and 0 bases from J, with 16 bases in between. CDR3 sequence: CASSLVRETRSSYNSPLHF. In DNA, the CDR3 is TGCGCCAGCAGCTTGGTCCGTGAAACGAGGAGCTCCTATAATTCACCCCTCCACTTT.

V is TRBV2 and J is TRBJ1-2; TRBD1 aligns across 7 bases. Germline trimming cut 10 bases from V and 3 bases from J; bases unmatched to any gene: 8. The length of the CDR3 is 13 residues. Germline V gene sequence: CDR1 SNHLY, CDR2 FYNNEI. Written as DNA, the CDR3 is TGTGCCATCGCACAGGGGCTAGACTATGGCTACACCTTC. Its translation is CAIAQGLDYGYTF.

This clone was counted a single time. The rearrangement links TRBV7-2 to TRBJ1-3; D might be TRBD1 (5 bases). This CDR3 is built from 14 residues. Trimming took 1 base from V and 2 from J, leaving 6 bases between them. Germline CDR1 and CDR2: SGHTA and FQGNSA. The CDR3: CASSLGGAGNTIYF. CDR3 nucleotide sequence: TGTGCCAGCAGCTTAGGGGGGGCTGGAAACACCATATATTTT.

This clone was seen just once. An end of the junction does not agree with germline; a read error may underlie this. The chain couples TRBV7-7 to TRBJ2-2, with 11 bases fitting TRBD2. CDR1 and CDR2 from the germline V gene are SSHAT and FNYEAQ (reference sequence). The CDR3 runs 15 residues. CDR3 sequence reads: CASSETSGGTGELFF. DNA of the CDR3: TGTGCTAGCAGCGAAACTAGCGGGGGAACCGGGGAGCTGTTTTTT.

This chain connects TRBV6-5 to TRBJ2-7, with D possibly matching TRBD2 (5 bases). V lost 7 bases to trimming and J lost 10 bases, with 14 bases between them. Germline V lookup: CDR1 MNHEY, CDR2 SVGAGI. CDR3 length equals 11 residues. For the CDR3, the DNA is TGTGCCAGCAATTCCGTTGGGAGTCAGTACGTC. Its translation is CASNSVGSQYV.

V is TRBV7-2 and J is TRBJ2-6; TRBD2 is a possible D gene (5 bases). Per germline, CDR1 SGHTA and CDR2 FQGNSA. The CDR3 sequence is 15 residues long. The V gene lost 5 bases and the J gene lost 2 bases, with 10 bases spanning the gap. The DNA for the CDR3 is TGTGCCAGCAGCCTAGAGAGGGCTGGGGCCAACGTCCTGACTTTC. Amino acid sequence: CASSLERAGANVLTF.

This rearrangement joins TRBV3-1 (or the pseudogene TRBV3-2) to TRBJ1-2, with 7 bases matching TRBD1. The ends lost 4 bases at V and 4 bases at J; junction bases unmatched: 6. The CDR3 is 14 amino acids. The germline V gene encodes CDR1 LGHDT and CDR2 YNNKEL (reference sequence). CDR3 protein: CASSPGQASYGYTF. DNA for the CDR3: TGTGCCAGCAGCCCCGGACAGGCGAGCTATGGCTACACCTTC.

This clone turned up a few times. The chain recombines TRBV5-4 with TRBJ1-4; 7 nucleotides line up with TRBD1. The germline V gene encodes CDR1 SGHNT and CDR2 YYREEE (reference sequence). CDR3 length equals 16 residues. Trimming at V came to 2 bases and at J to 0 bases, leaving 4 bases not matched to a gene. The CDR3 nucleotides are TGTGCCAGCAGCTTTACAGGGGACGCAACTAATGAAAAACTGTTTTTT. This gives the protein CASSFTGDATNEKLFF.

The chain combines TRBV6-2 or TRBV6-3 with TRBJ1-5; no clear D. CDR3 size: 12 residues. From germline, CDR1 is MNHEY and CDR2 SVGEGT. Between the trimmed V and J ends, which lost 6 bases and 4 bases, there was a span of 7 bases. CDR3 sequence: CASSRQNQPQHF. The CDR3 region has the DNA TGTGCCAGCAGCCGGCAAAATCAGCCCCAGCATTTT.